These T cell receptor beta chains were read from a single sample in a study of CD8+ T cells in alopecia areata. Method: immunoSEQ multiplex PCR; TCRdb's copy keeps in-frame clones and lacks some. Of some 95,000 clones detected, 40% to 45% appear once; the ten largest clones hold about 0.79%. Specimen: CD4+ T cells sorted from blood. Every receptor here comes from a human donor with alopecia areata. Each CDR3 is given with its conserved first and last residue. The D gene is left open where the match is weak. The size entry is marked missing in some rows and otherwise reads once, few, many or a size class.

j_gene | v_gene | abundance | d_gene | CDR3nt | CDR3aa
TRBJ2-7 | TRBV30 | - | - | TGTGCCTGGAGTGTGATGGCGGGCACGGAGCAGTACTTC | CAWSVMAGTEQYF
TRBJ2-3 | TRBV29-1 | few | - | TGCAGCGGCCGGGGACACCTCACAGATACGCAGTATTTT | CSGRGHLTDTQYF
TRBJ2-7 | TRBV4-1 | many | TRBD1 | TGCGCCAGCAGCCAACAGGACAGGGACTACGAGCAGTACTTC | CASSQQDRDYEQYF
TRBJ2-3 | TRBV2 | - | TRBD2 | TGTGCCAGCAGTGAGCTCGGACTAGACACAGATACGCAGTATTTT | CASSELGLDTDTQYF
TRBJ1-2 | TRBV30 | - | - | TGTGCCTGGAGTCCTGGGAGCGGCTACACCTTC | CAWSPGSGYTF
TRBJ1-5 | TRBV30 | - | - | TGTGCCTGGAGTCCTAACCTGGGTGGCAATCAGCCCCAGCATTTT | CAWSPNLGGNQPQHF
TRBJ2-2 | TRBV6-4 | - | - | TGTGCCAGCAGTGACTCGAGCACCGGGGAGCTGTTTTTT | CASSDSSTGELFF
TRBJ2-1 | TRBV29-1 | - | - | TGCGGAGCCTACACCTCCTACAATGAGCAGTTCTTC | CGAYTSYNEQFF
TRBJ2-3 | TRBV7-2 | - | TRBD2 | TGTGCCAGCAGCTTCCTAGCGGGGGGGATAGATACGCAGTATTTT | CASSFLAGGIDTQYF
TRBJ2-5 | TRBV9 | few | - | TGTGCCAGCAGCGGGGTCCAAGAGACCCAGTACTTC | CASSGVQETQYF
TRBJ2-3 | TRBV29-1 | few | TRBD1 | TGCAGCGTCGCGACCACAGGGGGCAACGCAGATACGCAGTATTTT | CSVATTGGNADTQYF
TRBJ2-7 | TRBV6-5 | - | TRBD1 | TGTGCCAGCCCATTCCGGGACAGGGGCATTGAGCAGTACTTC | CASPFRDRGIEQYF
TRBJ2-5 | TRBV5-6 | - | TRBD2 | TGTGCCAGCAGCTTGCGGGGGGAGGTGACCCAGTACTTC | CASSLRGEVTQYF
TRBJ2-2 | TRBV9 | few | TRBD2 | TGTGCCAGCAGCGTCGGGACTAGCGGGACCCCGGAGCTGTTTTTT | CASSVGTSGTPELFF
TRBJ2-3 | TRBV30 | - | - | TGTGCCTGGAGTGTGGAGGATACGCAGTATTTT | CAWSVEDTQYF
TRBJ2-5 | TRBV5-1 | few | - | TGCGCCAGCAGCTTGGTTGGCGGAGGTGGGACCCAGTACTTC | CASSLVGGGGTQYF
TRBJ2-5 | TRBV7-2 | few | - | TGTGCCAGCAGCTTATTTCACCAGAACCAAGAGACCCAGTACTTC | CASSLFHQNQETQYF
TRBJ2-1 | TRBV19 | - | TRBD1 | TGTGCCAGTAGTCCGACAGGGCGCTCCTACAATGAGCAGTTCTTC | CASSPTGRSYNEQFF
TRBJ1-1 | TRBV30 | - | - | TGTGCCTGGAGTTTAACAGGGAGGTACACTGAAGCTTTCTTT | CAWSLTGRYTEAFF
TRBJ2-7 | TRBV30 | - | - | TGTGCCTGGAGTGGCCAGGGGCGCGAGCAGTACTTC | CAWSGQGREQYF
TRBJ2-3 | TRBV5-6 | once | - | TGTGCCAGCAGCTTGCCTCTCAGCACAGATACGCAGTATTTT | CASSLPLSTDTQYF
TRBJ2-1 | TRBV20-1 | - | - | TGCAGTGCTACGTCCCCGGAGCAGTTCTTC | CSATSPEQFF
TRBJ2-3 | TRBV29-1 | - | - | TGCAGCGCAGAGGCTCCGTGGGGGAGCACAGATACGCAGTATTTT | CSAEAPWGSTDTQYF
TRBJ2-2 | TRBV29-1 | - | TRBD2 | TGCAGCGCCCGGGGGACTAGCGGAAACACCGGGGAGCTGTTTTTT | CSARGTSGNTGELFF
TRBJ1-6 | TRBV5-1 | - | - | TGCGCCAGCAGCTTGGACAGGGCTAATTCACCCCTCCACTTT | CASSLDRANSPLHF
TRBJ2-1 | TRBV29-1 | - | - | TGCAGCGTTGTGCGGCGGCTTGCTTACAATGAGCAGTTCTTC | CSVVRRLAYNEQFF
TRBJ2-3 | TRBV7-2 | few | TRBD2 | TGTGCCAGCAGCTTAGACCTACTAGCGTTCGCAGATACGCAGTATTTT | CASSLDLLAFADTQYF
TRBJ2-7 | TRBV7-2 | few | TRBD1 | TGTGCCAGCAGCTTCGGGACAGGGGTGCCCTACGAGCAGTACTTC | CASSFGTGVPYEQYF
TRBJ2-3 | TRBV30 | - | - | TGTGCCTGGAGTGCCACAAGGGGGACGCAGTATTTT | CAWSATRGTQYF
TRBJ2-1 | TRBV2 | - | - | TGTGCCAGCAGCCCGGGACCGCGCAATGTGGGCAATGAGCAGTTCTTC | CASSPGPRNVGNEQFF
TRBJ2-5 | TRBV13 | - | - | TGTGCCAGCAGCTTAACGAGACAAGAGACCCAGTACTTC | CASSLTRQETQYF
TRBJ1-2 | TRBV29-1 | - | - | TGCAGCGTTGGTGGCAGCCCGAACTATGGCTACACCTTC | CSVGGSPNYGYTF
TRBJ2-5 | TRBV5-6 | - | - | TGTGCCAGCAGTTGGGGGGATTACCAAGAGACCCAGTACTTC | CASSWGDYQETQYF
TRBJ2-4 | TRBV4-1 | - | - | TGCGCCAGCAGCCAAGAATGGCCAATCGAAGCCAAAAACATTCAGTACTTC | CASSQEWPIEAKNIQYF
TRBJ2-1 | TRBV5-4 | - | - | TGTGCCAGCAGCAGCATCCAAGGCTCCTACAATGAGCAGTTCTTC | CASSSIQGSYNEQFF
TRBJ2-5 | TRBV29-1 | - | - | TGCAGCGTTGAACGCCTGGGTGGGGAAGAGACCCAGTACTTC | CSVERLGGEETQYF
TRBJ2-5 | TRBV23-1 | few | TRBD1 | TGCGCCAGCAGTCAATCGACTTCGAGGGGGCATCAAGAGACCCAGTACTTC | CASSQSTSRGHQETQYF
TRBJ2-3 | TRBV15 | few | - | TGTGCCACCGGCATGTCAGGGAGTATGGGGCCGCAGTATTTT | CATGMSGSMGPQYF
TRBJ1-1 | TRBV30 | - | - | TGTGCCTGGAAGGGGCGTACTGAAGCTTTCTTT | CAWKGRTEAFF
TRBJ2-5 | TRBV29-1 | - | TRBD2 | TGCAGCGGCGGGGGAGAGTACCAAGAGACCCAGTACTTC | CSGGGEYQETQYF
TRBJ2-7 | TRBV10-3 | few | - | TGTGCCATCAGGAGGGACAACTACGAGCAGTACTTC | CAIRRDNYEQYF
TRBJ2-5 | TRBV30 | - | TRBD1 | TGTGCCTGGAGTCATGGGGACAGGGACCAAGAGACCCAGTACTTC | CAWSHGDRDQETQYF
TRBJ2-1 | TRBV9 | - | TRBD2 | TGTGCCAGCAGCCGAGATGATCCAAGCGGGATCGGGTACATTGAGCAGTTCTTC | CASSRDDPSGIGYIEQFF
TRBJ2-5 | TRBV20-1 | once | - | TGCAGTGCTAGCACAGAGACCCAGTACTTC | CSASTETQYF